This T cell receptor beta chain appears in the sequencing data of a study of beta chain features in type 1 diabetes. General study results and limits: Shorter templates might be favored by PCR, equally in patients and controls. HLA influence on TCRB rearrangement stayed unresolved here. A greater similarity of naive, central memory and Treg TCRB repertoires was seen among patients than among healthy donors.

Concerning this clone: Its antigen is unidentified.

Sequencing targeted expressed TCRB transcripts, as all isolated RNA had been reverse transcribed. Profiling relied on immunoSEQ multiplex PCR, and the TCRdb table lists in-frame clones only, not all of them. The sample has about 620,000 clones; less than 20% are singletons. CD45RO/CCR7/CD25/CD127/CD95/CD27 separated CD4+ naive, central memory, regulatory and stem cell-like memory cells by sorting. The CDR3 has 13 amino acids. Per the germline V gene, CDR1 is SNHLY and CDR2 is FYNNEI. V was pared by 10 bases and J by 12 bases, with 11 bases of the junction left unmatched. This receptor was taken from a man aged 18 to 30 in good health. V usage is TRBV2 and J usage is TRBJ2-1; 11 bases map to TRBD2. The sequenced sample consisted of naive CD4+ T cells from blood. The CDR3 DNA sequence: TGTGCCACCACAGGGGTTAGCGGGAGGGGGCAGTTCTTC. Protein sequence: CATTGVSGRGQFF.